This T cell receptor (beta chain) is from a study of blood T cells in healthy people across ages. Germline V gene sequence: CDR1 MNHNS, CDR2 SASEGT. Unmatched junction bases numbered 6, after V lost 5 bases and J lost 8 bases. The CDR3 consists of 14 residues. This clonotype was detected only a few times. Then a second PCR, running about 6 to 12 cycles, was carried out with a sample-barcoded 5' primer and a J-beta primer mix. In TCRdb, the 5' RACE reads were re-called with MiXCR into one record per CDR3 protein. The sample carries approximately 1.5 million distinct CDR3 sequences, approximately 43% recorded once.

This receptor was taken from a young woman in good health. The sequenced material came from blood. The chain employs TRBV6-1 and TRBJ1-4, with 9 positions matching TRBD1. CDR3: CASSRGTGIEKLFF. The CDR3 DNA reads TGTGCCAGCAGTCGAGGGACAGGGATAGAAAAACTGTTTTTT.